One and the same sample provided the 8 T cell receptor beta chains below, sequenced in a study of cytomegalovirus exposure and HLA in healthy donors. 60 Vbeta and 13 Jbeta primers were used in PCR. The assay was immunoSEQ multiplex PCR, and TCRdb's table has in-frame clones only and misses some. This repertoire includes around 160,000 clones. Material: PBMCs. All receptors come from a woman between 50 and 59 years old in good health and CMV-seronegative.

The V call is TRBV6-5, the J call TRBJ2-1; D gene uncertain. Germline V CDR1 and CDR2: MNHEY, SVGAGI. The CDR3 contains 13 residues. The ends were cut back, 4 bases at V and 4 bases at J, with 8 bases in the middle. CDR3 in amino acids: CASSSDGYNEQFF. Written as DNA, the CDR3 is TGTGCCAGCAGTTCCGACGGGTACAATGAGCAGTTCTTC.

The CDR3 DNA sequence: TGTGCCAGTAGTATCAGTTACGACACCTACGAGCAGTACTTC. It is translated as CASSISYDTYEQYF. V and J are TRBV19 and TRBJ2-7; no definite D call. The germline V gene encodes CDR1 LNHDA and CDR2 SQIVND (reference sequence). V was cut by 3 bases and J by 2 bases, with 11 bases left in between. The length of the CDR3 is 14 residues.

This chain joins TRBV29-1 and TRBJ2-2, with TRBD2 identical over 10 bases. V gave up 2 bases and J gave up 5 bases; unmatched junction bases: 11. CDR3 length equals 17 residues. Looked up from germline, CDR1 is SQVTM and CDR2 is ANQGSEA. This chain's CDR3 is CSVEPVRVAGGTGELFF. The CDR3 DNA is TGCAGCGTTGAACCCGTGAGGGTAGCGGGAGGAACCGGGGAGCTGTTTTTT.

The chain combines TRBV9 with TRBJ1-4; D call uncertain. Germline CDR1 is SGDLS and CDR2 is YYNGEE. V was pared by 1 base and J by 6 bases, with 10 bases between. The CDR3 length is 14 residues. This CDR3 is CASSVSPAHEKLFF. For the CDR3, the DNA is TGTGCCAGCAGCGTAAGCCCTGCACATGAAAAACTGTTTTTT.

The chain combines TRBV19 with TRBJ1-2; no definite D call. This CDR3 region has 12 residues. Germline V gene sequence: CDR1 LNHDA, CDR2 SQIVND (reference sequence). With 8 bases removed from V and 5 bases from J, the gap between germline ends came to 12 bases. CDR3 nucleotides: TGTGCCAGTCACATCCGCCCGTATGGCTACACCTTC. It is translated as CASHIRPYGYTF.

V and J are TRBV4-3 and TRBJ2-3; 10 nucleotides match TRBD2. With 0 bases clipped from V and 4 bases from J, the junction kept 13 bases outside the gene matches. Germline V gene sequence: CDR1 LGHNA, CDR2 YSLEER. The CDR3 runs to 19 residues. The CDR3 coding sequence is TGCGCCAGCAGCCAAGAACCACCGAGACTAGCGGGCGTCGCAGATACGCAGTATTTT. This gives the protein CASSQEPPRLAGVADTQYF.

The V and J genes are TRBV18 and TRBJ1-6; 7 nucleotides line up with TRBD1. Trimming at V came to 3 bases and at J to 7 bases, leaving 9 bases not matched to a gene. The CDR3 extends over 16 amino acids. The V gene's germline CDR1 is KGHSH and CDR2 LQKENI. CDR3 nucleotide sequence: TGTGCCAGCTCACCGACCGGGACAGTAATAAATTCACCCCTCCACTTT. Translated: CASSPTGTVINSPLHF.

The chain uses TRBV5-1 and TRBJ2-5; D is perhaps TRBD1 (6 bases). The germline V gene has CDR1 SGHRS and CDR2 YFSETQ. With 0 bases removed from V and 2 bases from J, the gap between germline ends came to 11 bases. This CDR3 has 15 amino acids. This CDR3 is CASSLAAGDQETQYF. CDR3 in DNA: TGCGCCAGCAGCTTGGCCGCAGGGGATCAAGAGACCCAGTACTTC.